Listed below are T cell receptor beta chains from one sample, sequenced in a study of Ad26.COV2.S vaccination and SARS-CoV-2 variants. TCRdb keeps only in-frame clones here, not all; method: immunoSEQ multiplex PCR. Among roughly 320,000 clones, just over 85% were seen once, and the ten largest hold 1.9%. The sequenced sample was peripheral blood, obtained in a trial of Ad26.COV2.S vaccine versus placebo. These TCRs come from a person between 18 and 65 years old who received the Ad26.COV2.S COVID-19 vaccine or a placebo. CDR3s include the opening cysteine and the closing phenylalanine or tryptophan. A D gene is named only where the DNA matches it firmly. A row's size may be missing; if present it is once, few, many or a size class.

.	TRBV19	TRBJ2-7	.	CASSIGTAPGYEQYF	TGTGCCAGTAGTATCGGGACGGCCCCCGGCTACGAGCAGTACTTC
TRBD1	TRBV19	TRBJ2-2	.	CASTSGGADTGELFF	TGTGCCAGTACCTCAGGGGGCGCGGACACCGGGGAGCTGTTTTTT
TRBD1	TRBV5-4	TRBJ1-2	.	CASSFNRGLNYGYTF	TGTGCCAGCAGCTTCAACAGGGGGCTTAACTATGGCTACACCTTC
.	TRBV18	TRBJ2-1	.	CASSPEPVNYNEQFF	TGTGCCAGCTCACCAGAACCGGTAAACTACAATGAGCAGTTCTTC
TRBD2	TRBV18	TRBJ2-2	.	CASSPLRGSFGELFF	TGTGCCAGCTCACCTCTGCGGGGGAGTTTCGGGGAGCTGTTTTTT
.	TRBV19	TRBJ1-1	.	CASSKQTSGQNTEAFF	TGTGCCAGTAGTAAACAAACCTCCGGACAGAACACTGAAGCTTTCTTT
.	TRBV3-1/TRBV3-2	TRBJ1-1	.	CASSSWRSTEAFF	TGTGCCAGCAGCTCCTGGCGGAGCACTGAAGCTTTCTTT
.	TRBV4-3	TRBJ2-7	.	CASSQGEAAGQYF	TGCGCCAGCAGCCAAGGGGAGGCTGCGGGGCAGTACTTC
.	TRBV18	TRBJ1-3	.	CASSPQAGPSGNTIYF	TGTGCCAGCTCACCACAGGCAGGTCCCTCTGGAAACACCATATATTTT
.	TRBV7-2	TRBJ1-5	few	CASSTSPRPPQYSNQPQHF	TGTGCCAGCAGCACTAGCCCCCGACCTCCTCAATATAGCAATCAGCCCCAGCATTTT